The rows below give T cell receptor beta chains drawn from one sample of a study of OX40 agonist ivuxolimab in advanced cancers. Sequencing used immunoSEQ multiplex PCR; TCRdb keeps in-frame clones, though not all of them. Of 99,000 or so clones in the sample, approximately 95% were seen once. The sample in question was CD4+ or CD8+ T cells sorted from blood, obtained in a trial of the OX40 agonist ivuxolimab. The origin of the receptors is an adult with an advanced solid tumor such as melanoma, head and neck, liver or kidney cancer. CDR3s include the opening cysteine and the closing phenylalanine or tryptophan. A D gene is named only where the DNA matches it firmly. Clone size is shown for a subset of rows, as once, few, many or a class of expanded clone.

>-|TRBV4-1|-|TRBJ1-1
TGCGCCAGCAGCCAAGAAAGGGGCACTGAAGCTTTCTTT
CASSQERGTEAFF
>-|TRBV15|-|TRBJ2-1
TGTGCCACCAGCAGAGTGGATTCCTACAATGAGCAGTTCTTC
CATSRVDSYNEQFF
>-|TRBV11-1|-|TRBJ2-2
TGTGCCAGCAGTGGCTGGGGACTTAACACCGGGGAGCTGTTTTTT
CASSGWGLNTGELFF
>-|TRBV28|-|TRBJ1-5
TGTGCCAGCAGGCCAGGTAGCAATCAGCCCCAGCATTTT
CASRPGSNQPQHF
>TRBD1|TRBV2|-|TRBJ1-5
TGTGCCAGCAGTGAGACAGGGAACAATCAGCCCCAGCATTTT
CASSETGNNQPQHF
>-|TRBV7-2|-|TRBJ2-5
TGTGCCAGCAGCTTAACCGGGCGGGTGATCCAAGAGACCCAGTACTTC
CASSLTGRVIQETQYF
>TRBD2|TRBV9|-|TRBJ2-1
TGTGCCAGCAGCGTAGGTCCCAGGGAGGGCCTCAACAATGAGCAGTTCTTC
CASSVGPREGLNNEQFF
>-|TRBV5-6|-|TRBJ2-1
TGTGCCAGCAGCACCGGACAAAGCTCCTACAATGAGCAGTTCTTC
CASSTGQSSYNEQFF
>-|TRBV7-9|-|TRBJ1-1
TGTGCCAGCAGCGCTTCTCCAATCCGGGGCACTGAAGCTTTCTTT
CASSASPIRGTEAFF
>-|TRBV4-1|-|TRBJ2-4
TGCGCCAGCAGCCAGGTCCCGGGGAACATTCAGTACTTC
CASSQVPGNIQYF
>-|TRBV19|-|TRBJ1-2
TGTGCCAGTAGTCTCGGGACGAAGACTAACTATGGCTACACCTTC
CASSLGTKTNYGYTF
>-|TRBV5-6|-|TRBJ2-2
TGTGCCAGCAGCTTGGTTGCGGGGGCTAGTACCGGGGAGCTGTTTTTT
CASSLVAGASTGELFF
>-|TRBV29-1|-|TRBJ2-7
TGCAGCGTTGAATCAGGGTACGAGCAGTACTTC
CSVESGYEQYF
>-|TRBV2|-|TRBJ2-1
TGTGCCACGGGGACAAATGAGCAGTTCTTC
CATGTNEQFF
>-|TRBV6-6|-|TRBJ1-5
TGTGCCAGCAGCCAATATAGCAATCAGCCCCAGCATTTT
CASSQYSNQPQHF
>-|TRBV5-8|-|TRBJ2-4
TGTGCCAGCAGCTTGAAAACAGGGCTAGCCAAAAACATTCAGTACTTC
CASSLKTGLAKNIQYF
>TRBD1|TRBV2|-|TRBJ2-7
TGTGCCAGCAGTGAAGTTGGGCCAGGGGGCTACGAGCAGTACTTC
CASSEVGPGGYEQYF
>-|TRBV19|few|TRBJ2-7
TGTGCCAGTGGGCCGGGGGCAACCTACGAGCAGTACTTC
CASGPGATYEQYF
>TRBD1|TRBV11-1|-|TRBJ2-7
TGTGCCAGCAGCTCAGCCCCGGGACAGGGGACCTACGAGCAGTACTTC
CASSSAPGQGTYEQYF
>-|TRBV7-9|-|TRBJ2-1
TGTGCCAGCAGCCTAGGGGTCGGACCCAATGAGCAGTTCTTC
CASSLGVGPNEQFF
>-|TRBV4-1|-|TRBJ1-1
TGCGCCAGCAGCCAAGAGGGGATGGGAGTTCATCCGAACACTGAAGCTTTCTTT
CASSQEGMGVHPNTEAFF
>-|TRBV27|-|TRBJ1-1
TGTGCCAGCAGTTTAGGCCCTGGGACTGAAGCTTTCTTT
CASSLGPGTEAFF
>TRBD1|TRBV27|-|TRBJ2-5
TGTGCCAGCAGTCTAACAGGGGACCAAGAGACCCAGTACTTC
CASSLTGDQETQYF
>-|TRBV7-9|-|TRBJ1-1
TGTGCCAGCAGGGGTGGGATGAACACTGAAGCTTTCTTT
CASRGGMNTEAFF
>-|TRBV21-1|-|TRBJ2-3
TGTGCCAGCAGCAGTTTACGGACAGATACGCAGTATTTT
CASSSLRTDTQYF
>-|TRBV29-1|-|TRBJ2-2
TGCAGCGTTGATGGAGGTGACACCGGGGAGCTGTTTTTT
CSVDGGDTGELFF
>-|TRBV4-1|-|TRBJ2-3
TGCGCCAGCAGCCCTCCTAGCCCATCTCTAGATACGCAGTATTTT
CASSPPSPSLDTQYF
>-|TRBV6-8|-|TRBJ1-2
TGTGCCAGCTCACGCCCAACGTTCAGGGGCCGCGGCGTTAACTATGGCTACACCTTC
CASSRPTFRGRGVNYGYTF
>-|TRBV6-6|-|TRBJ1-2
TGTGCCAGCAGTTACTCTTCGGGGGTGGATGGCTACACCTTC
CASSYSSGVDGYTF
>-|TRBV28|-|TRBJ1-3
TGTGCCAGCAGCACAGGGGGAAACACCATATATTTT
CASSTGGNTIYF
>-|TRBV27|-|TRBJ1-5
TGTGCCAGCAGTTTCTCCGGGGATCAGCCCCAGCATTTT
CASSFSGDQPQHF
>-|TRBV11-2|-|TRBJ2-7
TGTGCCAGCAGCTTAGGGGCAGAATCCTACGAGCAGTACTTC
CASSLGAESYEQYF
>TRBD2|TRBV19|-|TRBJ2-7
TGTGCCAGTAGTATAGCCCCAAGCGGGACCTCCTACGAGCAGTACTTC
CASSIAPSGTSYEQYF